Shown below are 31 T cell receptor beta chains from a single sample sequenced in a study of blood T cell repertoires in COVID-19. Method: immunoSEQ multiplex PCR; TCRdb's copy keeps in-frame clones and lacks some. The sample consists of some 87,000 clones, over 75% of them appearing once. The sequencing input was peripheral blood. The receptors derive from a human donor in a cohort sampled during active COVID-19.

This CDR3 is CATPTSPGAGGYTF. The CDR3 DNA reads TGTGCCACCCCCACCTCCCCGGGAGCGGGTGGCTACACCTTC. The rearrangement links TRBV28 to TRBJ1-2; D not resolved. Germline V gives CDR1 MDHEN, CDR2 SYDVKM. The V gene lost 10 bases and the J gene lost 7 bases, with 22 bases spanning the gap. This CDR3 region has 14 residues.

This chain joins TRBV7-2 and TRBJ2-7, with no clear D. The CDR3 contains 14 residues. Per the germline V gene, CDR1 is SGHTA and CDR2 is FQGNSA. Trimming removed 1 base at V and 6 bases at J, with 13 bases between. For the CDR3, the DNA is TGTGCCAGCAGCTTAGTGCTCCAGGTTGGCGAGCAGTACTTC. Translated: CASSLVLQVGEQYF. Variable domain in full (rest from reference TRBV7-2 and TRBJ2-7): GAGVSQSPSNKVTEKGKDVELRCDPISGHTALYWYRQSLGQGLEFLIYFQGNSAPDKSGLPSDRFSAERTGGSVSTLTIQRTQQEDSAVYLCASSLVLQVGEQYFGPGTRLTVT.

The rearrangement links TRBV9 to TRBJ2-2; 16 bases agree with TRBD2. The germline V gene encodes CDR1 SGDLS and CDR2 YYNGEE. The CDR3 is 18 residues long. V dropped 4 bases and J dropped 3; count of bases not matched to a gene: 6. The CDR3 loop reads CASSKPGLAGGHTGELFF. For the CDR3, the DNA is TGTGCCAGCAGCAAGCCGGGACTAGCGGGGGGGCACACCGGGGAGCTGTTTTTT.

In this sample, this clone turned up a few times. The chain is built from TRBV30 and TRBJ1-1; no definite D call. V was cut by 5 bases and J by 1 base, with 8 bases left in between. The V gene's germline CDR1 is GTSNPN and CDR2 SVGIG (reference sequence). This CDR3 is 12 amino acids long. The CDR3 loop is CAWGPRNTEAFF. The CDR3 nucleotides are TGTGCCTGGGGACCGAGGAACACTGAAGCTTTCTTT. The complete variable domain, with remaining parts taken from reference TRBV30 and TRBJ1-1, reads SQTIHQWPATLVQPVGSPLSLECTVEGTSNPNLYWYRQAAGRGLQLLFYSVGIGQISSEVPQNLSASRPQDRQFILSSKKLLLSDSGFYLCAWGPRNTEAFFGQGTRLTVV.

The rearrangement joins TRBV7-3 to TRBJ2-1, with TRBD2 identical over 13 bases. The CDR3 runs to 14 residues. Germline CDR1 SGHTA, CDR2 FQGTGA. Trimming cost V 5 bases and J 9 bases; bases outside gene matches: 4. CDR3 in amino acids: CASSPGTSGVEQFF. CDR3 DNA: TGTGCCAGCAGCCCAGGGACTAGCGGGGTTGAGCAGTTCTTC. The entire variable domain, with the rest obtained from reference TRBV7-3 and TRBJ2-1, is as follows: GAGVSQTPSNKVTEKGKYVELRCDPISGHTALYWYRQSLGQGPEFLIYFQGTGAADDSGLPNDRFFAVRPEGSVSTLKIQRTERGDSAVYLCASSPGTSGVEQFFGPGTRLTVL.

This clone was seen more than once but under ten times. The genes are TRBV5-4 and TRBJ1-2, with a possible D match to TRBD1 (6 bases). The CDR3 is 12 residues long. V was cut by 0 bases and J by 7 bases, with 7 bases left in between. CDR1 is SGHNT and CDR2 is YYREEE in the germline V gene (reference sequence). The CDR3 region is CASSLDRAGYTF. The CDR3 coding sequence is TGTGCCAGCAGCTTGGACAGGGCTGGCTACACCTTC.

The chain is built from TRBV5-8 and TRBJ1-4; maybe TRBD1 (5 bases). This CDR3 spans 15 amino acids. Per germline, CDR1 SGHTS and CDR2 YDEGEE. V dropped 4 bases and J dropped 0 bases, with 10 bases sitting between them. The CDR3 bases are TGTGCCAGCAGCCCGAGACAGCCAACTAATGAAAAACTGTTTTTT. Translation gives CASSPRQPTNEKLFF.

The CDR3 reads CASSVEGSRNTEAFF. CDR3 coding DNA: TGTGCCAGCAGTGTAGAGGGCAGCCGGAACACTGAAGCTTTCTTT. V and J are TRBV2 and TRBJ1-1, with no clear D. CDR3 size: 15 residues. V was trimmed by 4 bases and J by 1 base, leaving 13 bases between them. Per the germline V gene, CDR1 is SNHLY and CDR2 is FYNNEI.

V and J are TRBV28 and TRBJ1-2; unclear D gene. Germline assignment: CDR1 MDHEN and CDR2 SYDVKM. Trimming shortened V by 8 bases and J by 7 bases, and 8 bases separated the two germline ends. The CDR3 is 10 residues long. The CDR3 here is CASSRGGYTF. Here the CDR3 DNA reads TGTGCCAGCTCGCGCGGTGGCTACACCTTC.

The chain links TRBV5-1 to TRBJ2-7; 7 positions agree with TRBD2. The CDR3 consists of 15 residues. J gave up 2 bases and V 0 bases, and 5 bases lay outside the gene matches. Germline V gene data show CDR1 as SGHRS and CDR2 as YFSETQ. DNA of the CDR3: TGCGCCAGCAGCTTGGGGGGAGGGTCAGCCTACGAGCAGTACTTC. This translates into CASSLGGGSAYEQYF.

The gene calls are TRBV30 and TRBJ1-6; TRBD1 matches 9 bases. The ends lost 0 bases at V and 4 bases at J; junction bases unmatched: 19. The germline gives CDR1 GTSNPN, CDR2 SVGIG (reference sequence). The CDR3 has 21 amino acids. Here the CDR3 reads CAWSVSGTQGASFPYNSPLHF. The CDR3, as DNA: TGTGCCTGGAGTGTCTCGGGAACACAGGGGGCCTCTTTTCCTTATAATTCACCCCTCCACTTT.

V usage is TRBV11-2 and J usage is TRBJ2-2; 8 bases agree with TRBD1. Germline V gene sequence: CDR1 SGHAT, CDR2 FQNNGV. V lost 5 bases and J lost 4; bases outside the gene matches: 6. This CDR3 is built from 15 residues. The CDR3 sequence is CASSLRGRFTGELFF. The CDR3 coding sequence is TGTGCCAGCAGCCTCAGGGGGCGCTTCACCGGGGAGCTGTTTTTT.

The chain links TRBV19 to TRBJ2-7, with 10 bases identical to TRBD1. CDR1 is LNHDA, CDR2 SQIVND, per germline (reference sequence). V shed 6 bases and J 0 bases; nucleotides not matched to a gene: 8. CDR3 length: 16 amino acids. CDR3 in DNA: TGTGCCAGTAGCGAGAGGGACAGGGGCTACTCCTACGAGCAGTACTTC. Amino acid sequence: CASSERDRGYSYEQYF.

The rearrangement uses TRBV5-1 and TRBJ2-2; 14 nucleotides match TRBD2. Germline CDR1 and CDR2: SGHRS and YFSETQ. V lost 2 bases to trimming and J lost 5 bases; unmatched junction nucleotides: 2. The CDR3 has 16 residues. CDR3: CASSFWTSGGTGELFF. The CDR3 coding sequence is TGCGCCAGCAGCTTCTGGACTAGCGGGGGGACCGGGGAGCTGTTTTTT.

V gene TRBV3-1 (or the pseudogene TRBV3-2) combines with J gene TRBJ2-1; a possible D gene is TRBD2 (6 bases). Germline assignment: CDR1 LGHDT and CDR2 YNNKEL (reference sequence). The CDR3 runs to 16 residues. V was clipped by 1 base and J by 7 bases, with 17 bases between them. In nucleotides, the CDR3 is TGTGCCAGCAGCCAAGGTGCGGGGCGGAGGAAAAATGAGCAGTTCTTC. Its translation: CASSQGAGRRKNEQFF.

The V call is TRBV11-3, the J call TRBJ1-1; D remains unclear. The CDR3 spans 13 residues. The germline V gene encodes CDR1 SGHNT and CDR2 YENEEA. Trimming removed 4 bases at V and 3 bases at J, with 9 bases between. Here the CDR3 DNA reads TGTGCCAGCAGCTCGGACGGGGACACTGAAGCTTTCTTT. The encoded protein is CASSSDGDTEAFF.

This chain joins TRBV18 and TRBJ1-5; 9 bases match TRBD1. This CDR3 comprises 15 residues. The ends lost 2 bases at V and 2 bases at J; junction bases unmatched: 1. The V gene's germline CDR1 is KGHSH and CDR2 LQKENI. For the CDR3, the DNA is TGTGCCAGCTCACCAAGGACAGGGGGCAATCAGCCCCAGCATTTT. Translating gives CASSPRTGGNQPQHF. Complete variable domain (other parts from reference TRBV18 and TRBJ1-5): NAGVMQNPRHLVRRRGQEARLRCSPMKGHSHVYWYRQLPEEGLKFMVYLQKENIIDESGMPKERFSAEFPKEGPSILRIQQVVRGDSAAYFCASSPRTGGNQPQHFGDGTRLSIL.

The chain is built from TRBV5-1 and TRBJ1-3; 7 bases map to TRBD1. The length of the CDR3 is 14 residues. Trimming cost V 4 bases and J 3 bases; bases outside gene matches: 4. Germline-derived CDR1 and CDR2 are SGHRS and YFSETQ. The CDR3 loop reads CASSAQGFGNTIYF. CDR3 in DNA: TGCGCCAGCAGCGCACAGGGGTTTGGAAACACCATATATTTT.

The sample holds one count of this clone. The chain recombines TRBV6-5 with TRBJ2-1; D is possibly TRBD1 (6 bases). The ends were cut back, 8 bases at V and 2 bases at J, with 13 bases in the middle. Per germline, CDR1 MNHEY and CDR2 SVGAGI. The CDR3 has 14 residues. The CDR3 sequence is CASATGTAYNEQFF. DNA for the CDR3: TGTGCCAGCGCGACAGGAACCGCCTACAATGAGCAGTTCTTC.

This chain's CDR3 is CASTPMGRGEKLFF. In DNA form, the CDR3 reads TGTGCCAGCACCCCGATGGGCAGGGGAGAAAAACTGTTTTTT. The V call is TRBV7-9, the J call TRBJ1-4, with a possible D match to TRBD1 (6 bases). V dropped 7 bases and J dropped 8 bases, with 17 bases sitting between them. The CDR3 covers 14 residues. Per germline, CDR1 SEHNR and CDR2 FQNEAQ (reference sequence).

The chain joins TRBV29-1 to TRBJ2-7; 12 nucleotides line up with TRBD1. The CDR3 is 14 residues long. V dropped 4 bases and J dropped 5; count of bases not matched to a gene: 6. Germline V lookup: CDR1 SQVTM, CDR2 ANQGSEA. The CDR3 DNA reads TGCAGCGTTGTGGGGACAGGGGGCCTCGACGAGCAGTACTTC. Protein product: CSVVGTGGLDEQYF.

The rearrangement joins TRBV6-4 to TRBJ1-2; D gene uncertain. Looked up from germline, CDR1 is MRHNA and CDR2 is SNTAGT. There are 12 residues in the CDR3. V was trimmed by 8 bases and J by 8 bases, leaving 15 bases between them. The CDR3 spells CASWSPLWGYTF. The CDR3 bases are TGTGCCAGCTGGAGCCCTCTATGGGGCTACACCTTC.

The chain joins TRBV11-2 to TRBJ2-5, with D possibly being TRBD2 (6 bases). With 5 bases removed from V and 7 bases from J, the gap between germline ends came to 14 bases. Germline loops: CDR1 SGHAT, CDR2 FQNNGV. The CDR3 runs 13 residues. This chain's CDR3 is CASSQTLGGTQYF. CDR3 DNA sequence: TGTGCCAGCAGCCAGACGTTGGGAGGGACCCAGTACTTC.

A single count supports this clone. The chain's CDR3 is CASSPPAPGNEKLFF. Written as DNA, the CDR3 is TGTGCCAGCTCACCACCGGCCCCGGGGAATGAAAAACTGTTTTTT. V and J are TRBV18 and TRBJ1-4, with D unresolved. This CDR3 is built from 15 residues. Trimming cost V 0 bases and J 5 bases, with 10 bases left between them. The V gene's germline CDR1 is KGHSH and CDR2 LQKENI. The variable domain in full, completed from reference TRBV18 and TRBJ1-4, reads NAGVMQNPRHLVRRRGQEARLRCSPMKGHSHVYWYRQLPEEGLKFMVYLQKENIIDESGMPKERFSAEFPKEGPSILRIQQVVRGDSAAYFCASSPPAPGNEKLFFGSGTQLSVL.

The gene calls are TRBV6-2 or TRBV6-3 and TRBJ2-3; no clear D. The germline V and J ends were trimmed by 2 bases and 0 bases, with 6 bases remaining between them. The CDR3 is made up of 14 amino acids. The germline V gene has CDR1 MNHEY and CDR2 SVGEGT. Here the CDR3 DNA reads TGTGCCAGCAGTTACGGGCCAAGCACAGATACGCAGTATTTT. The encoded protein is CASSYGPSTDTQYF.

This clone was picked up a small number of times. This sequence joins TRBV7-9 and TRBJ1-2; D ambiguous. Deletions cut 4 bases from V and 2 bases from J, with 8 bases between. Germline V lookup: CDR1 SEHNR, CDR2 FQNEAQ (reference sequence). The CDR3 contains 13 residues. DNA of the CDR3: TGTGCCAGCAGCTATCAAGAGAACTATGGCTACACCTTC. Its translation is CASSYQENYGYTF.

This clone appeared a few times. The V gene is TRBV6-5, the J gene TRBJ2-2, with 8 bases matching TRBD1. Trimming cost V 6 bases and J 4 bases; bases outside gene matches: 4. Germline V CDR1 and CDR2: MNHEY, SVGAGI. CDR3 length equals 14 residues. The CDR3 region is CASRTGAGTGELFF. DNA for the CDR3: TGTGCCAGCAGGACAGGGGCGGGCACCGGGGAGCTGTTTTTT.

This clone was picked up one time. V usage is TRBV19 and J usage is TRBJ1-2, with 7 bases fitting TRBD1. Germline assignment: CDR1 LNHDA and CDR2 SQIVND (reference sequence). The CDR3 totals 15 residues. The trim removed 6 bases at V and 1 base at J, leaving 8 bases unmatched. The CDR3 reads CASRKGDRLNYGYTF. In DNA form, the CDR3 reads TGTGCCAGTAGGAAGGGGGACAGACTTAACTATGGCTACACCTTC.

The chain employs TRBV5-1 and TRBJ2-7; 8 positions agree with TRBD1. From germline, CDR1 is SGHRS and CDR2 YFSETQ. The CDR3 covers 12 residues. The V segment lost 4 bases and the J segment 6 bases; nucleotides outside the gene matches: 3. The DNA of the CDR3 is TGCGCCAGCAGCCGGACAGGGTTCGAGCAGTACTTC. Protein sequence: CASSRTGFEQYF.

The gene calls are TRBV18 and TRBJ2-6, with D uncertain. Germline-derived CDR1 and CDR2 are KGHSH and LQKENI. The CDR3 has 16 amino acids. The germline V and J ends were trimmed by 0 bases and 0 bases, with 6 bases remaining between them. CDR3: CASSPPQYSGANVLTF. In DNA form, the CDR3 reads TGTGCCAGCTCACCACCGCAGTACTCTGGGGCCAACGTCCTGACTTTC.

The CDR3 is CASSYSAGEAGYTF. The DNA of the CDR3 is TGTGCCAGCAGTTACTCGGCGGGGGAGGCTGGCTACACCTTC. V and J are TRBV6-6 and TRBJ1-2; the D gene is possibly TRBD1 (5 bases). Germline values: CDR1 MNHNY, CDR2 SVGAGI (reference sequence). There are 14 residues in the CDR3. V lost 0 bases to trimming and J lost 7 bases, with 12 bases between them.